This TCR delta chain was sequenced for a study of gamma-delta chains in newborns, infants, children. The wider study: Microbial exposure reportedly drives polyclonal innate γδ T cell expansion after birth.

TCRdb reanalysed the reads with CATT. The table has about 4,200 delta-chain clones, roughly 2.1% seen once. Germline V gives CDR1 NSMFDY, CDR2 ISSIKDK. J lost 6 bases, V lost 1 base, and 19 bases had no gene match. CDR3 length equals 19 residues. A word on this clone: A far larger clone is only one base removed, so a read error is likely.

This clonotype was obtained from a child who was a newborn, infant or young child, either healthy, febrile or measles-vaccinated (not recorded which). V gene TRAV29/DV5 combines with J gene TRDJ1; 12 nucleotides match TRDD3. The sample consisted of blood. CDR3 coding DNA: TGTGCAGCAAGCCTTCCTACTCTTAGTTCTGGGGGATACGGCCATAAACTCATCTTT. It encodes CAASLPTLSSGGYGHKLIF.